These 5 T cell receptor beta chains came from one sample sequenced in a study of OX40 agonist ivuxolimab in advanced cancers. The table came from immunoSEQ multiplex PCR; TCRdb's copy has only in-frame clones and leaves some out. The data show fewer than 90,000 clones, with 80% to 90% seen just once and 0.85% to 1.3% held by the top ten. Sequenced material: CD4+ or CD8+ T cells sorted from blood, taken in a trial of the OX40 agonist ivuxolimab. These TCRs come from an adult with an advanced solid tumor such as melanoma, head and neck, liver or kidney cancer.

V usage is TRBV5-4 and J usage is TRBJ2-3; 8 bases map to TRBD2. Germline lookup yields CDR1 SGHNT and CDR2 YYREEE (reference sequence). The CDR3 covers 19 residues. Trimming removed 4 bases from V and 3 bases from J; junction bases left unmatched: 19. The CDR3 loop is CASSAFGSGGLIGTDTQYF. For the CDR3, the DNA is TGTGCCAGCAGCGCCTTTGGCAGCGGGGGCCTTATTGGAACAGATACGCAGTATTTT.

This clone was found many times. The chain has TRBV4-1 and TRBJ1-1, with 9 nucleotides matching TRBD1. Germline assignment: CDR1 MGHRA and CDR2 YSYEKL. Trimming cost V 1 base and J 2 bases; bases outside gene matches: 8. There are 17 residues in the CDR3. CDR3 coding DNA: TGCGCCAGCAGCCAAGCTCCATGGGGACAGGGTAACACTGAAGCTTTCTTT. The encoded protein is CASSQAPWGQGNTEAFF.

This clone is medium-sized. The V call is TRBV6-1, the J call TRBJ1-2; D is uncertain. There are 14 residues in the CDR3. Trimming shortened V by 10 bases and J by 8 bases, and 23 bases separated the two germline ends. Germline CDR1 is MNHNS and CDR2 is SASEGT. The CDR3 DNA is TGTGCCACCGCCGCGGCCACACAGAATCGGGGCTACACCTTC. The encoded protein is CATAAATQNRGYTF.

This sequence joins TRBV2 and TRBJ2-3; no firm D call. This CDR3 has 14 amino acids. CDR1 SNHLY and CDR2 FYNNEI come from the germline V gene. V dropped 8 bases and J dropped 2 bases, with 14 bases sitting between them. The CDR3 region has the DNA TGTGCCAGCGTTGTCGGGCAGAACACAGATACGCAGTATTTT. Protein product: CASVVGQNTDTQYF.

J is TRBJ2-5 and V is TRBV6-5; 8 bases fit TRBD2. V lost 6 bases and J lost 4; bases outside the gene matches: 10. Germline lookup yields CDR1 MNHEY and CDR2 SVGAGI. The CDR3 extends over 15 amino acids. The CDR3 is CASRPSGGPGETQYF. In DNA form, the CDR3 reads TGTGCCAGCAGACCATCGGGGGGGCCCGGAGAGACCCAGTACTTC.